A selection of T cell receptor beta chains follows, all from one sample in a study of shared clonotypes between healthy human individuals. Using immunoSEQ multiplex PCR, the repertoire was profiled, and TCRdb retains in-frame clones only, with some absent. Found here are about 690,000 clones, roughly 88% of them singletons; the top ten hold 30% to 35%. The sample was memory CD8+ T cells from PBMCs. The source of these receptors is a man aged 18 to 29 in good health. Some clones in this sample may be carry-over from other donors' samples. The CDR3 runs from the conserved cysteine through the conserved F or W. The order of the fields is CDR3 DNA, CDR3 protein, clone size, V gene, J gene, D gene. D genes are given only for firm matches. Clone size is shown for a subset of rows, as once, few, many or a class of expanded clone.

CDR3nt: TGTGCCAGCGCAGGCGGGGTGGGGACTGAAGCTTTCTTT
CDR3aa: CASAGGVGTEAFF
abundance: NA
v_gene: TRBV5-6
j_gene: TRBJ1-1
d_gene: NA

CDR3nt: TGTGCCAGCAGTTCGACTATCCAAGAGACCCAGTACTTC
CDR3aa: CASSSTIQETQYF
abundance: NA
v_gene: TRBV28
j_gene: TRBJ2-5
d_gene: NA

CDR3nt: TGTGCCAGCAGCCAAGGCGTCGGGAGTAGCACAGATACGCAGTATTTT
CDR3aa: CASSQGVGSSTDTQYF
abundance: NA
v_gene: TRBV14
j_gene: TRBJ2-3
d_gene: NA

CDR3nt: TGCGCCAGCAGCTTGAGTACCCAGTACGGCTACACCTTC
CDR3aa: CASSLSTQYGYTF
abundance: NA
v_gene: TRBV5-1
j_gene: TRBJ1-2
d_gene: NA

CDR3nt: TGTGCCAGCAGTTTGCGACAGGGGGTTTTAGGAAACACCATATATTTT
CDR3aa: CASSLRQGVLGNTIYF
abundance: NA
v_gene: TRBV28
j_gene: TRBJ1-3
d_gene: TRBD1

CDR3nt: TGTGCCAGCACTTATCGGGAGGGGTCCTACAATGAGCAGTTCTTC
CDR3aa: CASTYREGSYNEQFF
abundance: once
v_gene: TRBV27
j_gene: TRBJ2-1
d_gene: TRBD2

CDR3nt: TGTGCCAGCAGTAACCCGCTAGCGGGAGTTTTCAATGAGCAGTTCTTC
CDR3aa: CASSNPLAGVFNEQFF
abundance: NA
v_gene: TRBV28
j_gene: TRBJ2-1
d_gene: TRBD2

CDR3nt: TGTGCCAGCAGCTTTCGGGACGGGCCCCCAGAGACCCAGTACTTC
CDR3aa: CASSFRDGPPETQYF
abundance: NA
v_gene: TRBV7-7
j_gene: TRBJ2-5
d_gene: NA

CDR3nt: TGTGCCAGCACTCTAGCGGAGAATTCCTACGAGCAGTACTTC
CDR3aa: CASTLAENSYEQYF
abundance: NA
v_gene: TRBV6-5
j_gene: TRBJ2-7
d_gene: TRBD2

CDR3nt: TGTGCCAGCAGCTGCAGTCTTGTACAAAGTCGGGCCAACGTCCTGACTTTC
CDR3aa: CASSCSLVQSRANVLTF
abundance: NA
v_gene: TRBV5-7
j_gene: TRBJ2-6
d_gene: NA

CDR3nt: TGTGCCAGCACCACTGTGCCTACCCAAGAGACCCAGTACTTC
CDR3aa: CASTTVPTQETQYF
abundance: NA
v_gene: TRBV28
j_gene: TRBJ2-5
d_gene: NA

CDR3nt: TGTGCCAGCAGCGGGGGACTTCGCACTGAAGCTTTCTTT
CDR3aa: CASSGGLRTEAFF
abundance: NA
v_gene: TRBV5-4
j_gene: TRBJ1-1
d_gene: NA

CDR3nt: TGTGCCAGCAGCTATCCCACAGGGGCGGGATTCCGGGACACTGAAGCTTTCTTT
CDR3aa: CASSYPTGAGFRDTEAFF
abundance: NA
v_gene: TRBV5-4
j_gene: TRBJ1-1
d_gene: TRBD1

CDR3nt: TGTGCCAGCACCGGGACAGGGGGATACAATGAGCAGTTCTTC
CDR3aa: CASTGTGGYNEQFF
abundance: NA
v_gene: TRBV6-5
j_gene: TRBJ2-1
d_gene: TRBD1

CDR3nt: TGTGCCAGCAGTCTCATGGGACAGGGGGCCAACAATGAGCAGTTCTTC
CDR3aa: CASSLMGQGANNEQFF
abundance: NA
v_gene: TRBV28
j_gene: TRBJ2-1
d_gene: TRBD1

CDR3nt: TGTGCCAGCAGCCAAAGACAGGGGGGAGCAACTAATGAAAAACTGTTTTTT
CDR3aa: CASSQRQGGATNEKLFF
abundance: few
v_gene: TRBV7-9
j_gene: TRBJ1-4
d_gene: TRBD1

CDR3nt: TGTGCCAGCCCCTCTAGCGGGAGATCAAACACCGGGGAGCTGTTTTTT
CDR3aa: CASPSSGRSNTGELFF
abundance: NA
v_gene: TRBV7-9
j_gene: TRBJ2-2
d_gene: TRBD2

CDR3nt: TGCGCCAGCAGCTTGACCTCGACCATGAACACTGAAGCTTTCTTT
CDR3aa: CASSLTSTMNTEAFF
abundance: NA
v_gene: TRBV5-1
j_gene: TRBJ1-1
d_gene: NA

CDR3nt: TGTGCCAGCAGTTATAAGAGGGCTTCAAGGCATTCACCCCTCCACTTT
CDR3aa: CASSYKRASRHSPLHF
abundance: NA
v_gene: TRBV6-5
j_gene: TRBJ1-6
d_gene: NA

CDR3nt: TGTGCCATCAGTGAGGAGCGCAAAGGGTTCAATGAGCAGTTCTTC
CDR3aa: CAISEERKGFNEQFF
abundance: NA
v_gene: TRBV10-3
j_gene: TRBJ2-1
d_gene: NA

CDR3nt: TGTGCCAGCAGTTACTACGGACAGGGCGCCTACGAGCAGTACTTC
CDR3aa: CASSYYGQGAYEQYF
abundance: NA
v_gene: TRBV6-5
j_gene: TRBJ2-7
d_gene: TRBD1

CDR3nt: TGTGCCAGCAGGGACAGGGGGCAAAACGAGCAGTACTTC
CDR3aa: CASRDRGQNEQYF
abundance: NA
v_gene: TRBV2
j_gene: TRBJ2-7
d_gene: TRBD1

CDR3nt: TGTGCCAGTAGTATAGATCCGGACACAGGGATACCCCAGCATTTT
CDR3aa: CASSIDPDTGIPQHF
abundance: NA
v_gene: TRBV19
j_gene: TRBJ1-5
d_gene: NA

CDR3nt: TGCAGCGTTGAAGATCGGGGGACGGGCCTGACCAAAAACATTCAGTACTTC
CDR3aa: CSVEDRGTGLTKNIQYF
abundance: NA
v_gene: TRBV29-1
j_gene: TRBJ2-4
d_gene: NA

CDR3nt: TGCGCCAGCAGTGACCGGGACAGGGCCTACGAGCAGTACTTC
CDR3aa: CASSDRDRAYEQYF
abundance: NA
v_gene: TRBV10-1
j_gene: TRBJ2-7
d_gene: TRBD1

CDR3nt: TGTGCCAGCAGCTTAGGTCCGGATCAGCCCCAGCATTTT
CDR3aa: CASSLGPDQPQHF
abundance: NA
v_gene: TRBV7-9
j_gene: TRBJ1-5
d_gene: NA

CDR3nt: TGTGCCAGCAGCGTAGAAGGGCTACCGGTAGTTAATGAGCAGTTCTTC
CDR3aa: CASSVEGLPVVNEQFF
abundance: NA
v_gene: TRBV9
j_gene: TRBJ2-1
d_gene: NA

CDR3nt: TGTGCCAGCACCCCGGGCGGAGGCGAGCAGTACTTC
CDR3aa: CASTPGGGEQYF
abundance: NA
v_gene: TRBV6-6
j_gene: TRBJ2-7
d_gene: NA

CDR3nt: TGTGCCAGCAGTCCTAAGACAGGGCACGAGCAGTACTTC
CDR3aa: CASSPKTGHEQYF
abundance: NA
v_gene: TRBV27
j_gene: TRBJ2-7
d_gene: TRBD1